A single sample is the source of the 5 T cell receptor beta chains below, sequenced in a study of cytomegalovirus exposure and HLA in healthy donors. Only in-frame clones appear in the TCRdb table, and some are missing; sequencing was by immunoSEQ multiplex PCR. The table lists some 250,000 clones, around 87% of them singletons. Sequencing was done on a sample of PBMCs. The source of these receptors is a woman between 18 and 29 years old in good health and CMV-seronegative.

This clone was picked up one time. The CDR3 spells CASSLARTSYEQYV. Here the CDR3 DNA reads TGTGCCAGCAGCTTAGCACGGACTTCTTACGAGCAGTACGTC. The chain has TRBV7-2 and TRBJ2-7, with D maybe TRBD2 (5 bases). Germline values: CDR1 SGHTA, CDR2 FQGNSA. Between the trimmed V and J ends, which lost 0 bases and 4 bases, there was a span of 10 bases. The CDR3 sequence is 14 residues long.

This rearrangement joins TRBV14 to TRBJ2-3; TRBD2 agrees at 12 bases. CDR1 and CDR2 from the germline V gene are SGHDN and FVKESK. This CDR3 is 17 amino acids long. Unmatched junction bases numbered 7, after V lost 4 bases and J lost 2 bases. In DNA, the CDR3 is TGTGCCAGCAGCCGGAGACTAGCGGGGGCGCTCACAGATACGCAGTATTTT. It yields the protein CASSRRLAGALTDTQYF.

This clone was counted between two and nine times. The chain joins TRBV18 to TRBJ1-2, with TRBD1 matching 9 bases. After removal of 3 bases from V and 4 bases from J, the junction contained 12 bases not matched to a gene. The CDR3 extends over 17 amino acids. Germline values: CDR1 KGHSH, CDR2 LQKENI. CDR3 residues: CASSPGTGTGSIYGYTF. CDR3 sequence (DNA): TGTGCCAGCTCACCGGGCACCGGGACAGGGTCTATCTATGGCTACACCTTC. Full variable domain (rest looked up from reference TRBV18 and TRBJ1-2): NAGVMQNPRHLVRRRGQEARLRCSPMKGHSHVYWYRQLPEEGLKFMVYLQKENIIDESGMPKERFSAEFPKEGPSILRIQQVVRGDSAAYFCASSPGTGTGSIYGYTFGSGTRLTVV.

J is TRBJ2-5 and V is TRBV10-2; possible D gene TRBD2, 5 bases. The CDR3 totals 15 residues. V was clipped by 1 base and J by 2 bases, with 11 bases between them. Germline V gene data show CDR1 as WSHSY and CDR2 as SAAADI. This chain's CDR3 is CASSEFGREQETQYF. The CDR3 DNA sequence: TGCGCCAGCAGTGAGTTCGGACGGGAACAAGAGACCCAGTACTTC.

The chain employs TRBV30 and TRBJ2-5, with D perhaps TRBD1 (6 bases). The V gene lost 8 bases and the J gene lost 5 bases, with 18 bases spanning the gap. The V gene's germline CDR1 is GTSNPN and CDR2 SVGIG (reference sequence). The CDR3 is made up of 13 amino acids. For the CDR3, the DNA is TGTGCCGGCTACTTGGGGGCGTGGGAGACCCAGTACTTC. Translated, it gives CAGYLGAWETQYF.